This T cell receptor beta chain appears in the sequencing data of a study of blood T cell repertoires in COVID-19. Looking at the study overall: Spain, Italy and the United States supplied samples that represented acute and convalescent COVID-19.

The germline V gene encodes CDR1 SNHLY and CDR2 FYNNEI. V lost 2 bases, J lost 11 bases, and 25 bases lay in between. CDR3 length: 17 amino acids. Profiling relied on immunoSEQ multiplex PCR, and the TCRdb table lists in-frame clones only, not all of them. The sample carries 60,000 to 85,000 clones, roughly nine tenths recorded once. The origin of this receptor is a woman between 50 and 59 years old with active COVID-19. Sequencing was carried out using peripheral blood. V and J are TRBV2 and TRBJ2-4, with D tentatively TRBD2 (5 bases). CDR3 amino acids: CASSERLTGWPGALQYF. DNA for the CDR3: TGTGCCAGCAGTGAACGGCTAACGGGATGGCCAGGAGCCCTTCAGTACTTC.